The 18 T cell receptor beta chains below come from one sample, sequenced in a study of T-cell reconstitution after alpha-beta-depleted transplantation in children. Unique molecular identifiers were incorporated when the TCRbeta library was constructed. TCRdb reprocessed the PCR reads with MiXCR, giving one entry per CDR3 protein. The sample lists 450,000 to 600,000 distinct CDR3 sequences; around 18% were seen once. Source: PBMCs from the stem cell graft donor, taken from the stem cell graft. The receptors were sampled from a human donor who donated a stem cell graft to a child with acute lymphoblastic leukemia.

V and J are TRBV10-2 and TRBJ2-6; perhaps TRBD2 as D (5 bases). Germline-derived CDR1 and CDR2 are WSHSY and SAAADI. Between the trimmed V and J ends, which lost 6 bases and 0 bases, there was a span of 21 bases. This CDR3 has 19 amino acids. CDR3 residues: CASSPDPVAYYSGANVLTF. In nucleotides, the CDR3 is TGCGCCAGCAGCCCCGACCCGGTAGCGTATTACTCTGGGGCCAACGTCCTGACTTTC.

This clonotype was seen more than once but under ten times. V gene TRBV18 combines with J gene TRBJ2-1; no reliable D call. With 3 bases removed from V and 8 bases from J, the gap between germline ends came to 5 bases. This CDR3 region has 11 residues. Germline CDR1 is KGHSH and CDR2 is LQKENI. CDR3 sequence reads: CASSPEYEQFF. DNA of the CDR3: TGTGCCAGCTCACCCGAATATGAGCAGTTCTTC.

This clonotype was detected only a few times. The J gene is TRBJ1-4, the V gene TRBV4-1; D gene uncertain. The V gene lost 2 bases and the J gene lost 2 bases, with 12 bases spanning the gap. CDR3 size: 16 residues. The germline V gene encodes CDR1 MGHRA and CDR2 YSYEKL. In DNA, the CDR3 is TGCGCCAGCAGCCAACGGTGGACCGGCACTAATGAAAAACTGTTTTTT. Residues: CASSQRWTGTNEKLFF.

The V and J genes are TRBV3-1 and TRBJ1-1; the D is unclear. This CDR3 has 13 amino acids. V was shortened by 6 bases and J by 7 bases, with 15 bases between the two germline ends. Germline V gene lookup returns CDR1 LGHDT and CDR2 YNNKEL (reference sequence). The DNA of the CDR3 is TGTGCCAGCAGATACGAAATGACGGGTGAAGCTTTCTTT. Its protein is CASRYEMTGEAFF.

This clonotype was counted between two and nine times. The CDR3 here is CASSLWTGTYSNQPQHF. CDR3 sequence (DNA): TGTGCCAGCAGTTTATGGACAGGAACCTATAGCAATCAGCCCCAGCATTTT. J is TRBJ1-5 and V is TRBV28; D perhaps matches TRBD1 (6 bases). Trimming took 0 bases from V and 0 from J, leaving 12 bases between them. Germline V gene sequence: CDR1 MDHEN, CDR2 SYDVKM. This CDR3 is built from 17 residues.

This chain links TRBV5-1 with TRBJ1-1, with 8 bases that match TRBD1. CDR1 SGHRS and CDR2 YFSETQ come from the germline V gene. Trimming removed 4 bases from V and 3 bases from J; junction bases left unmatched: 8. The CDR3 consists of 15 residues. The CDR3: CASSVGQGWDTEAFF. The CDR3, as DNA: TGCGCCAGCAGCGTCGGACAGGGTTGGGACACTGAAGCTTTCTTT.

J is TRBJ1-1 and V is TRBV6-1; 11 bases agree with TRBD1. The CDR3 loop spans 16 amino acids. J was trimmed by 4 bases and V by 4 bases; bases with no gene match: 8. Germline V CDR1 and CDR2: MNHNS, SASEGT. CDR3 bases: TGTGCCAGCAGTGCGGACAGGGGGCTGGTGGGCACTGAAGCTTTCTTT. Translating it yields CASSADRGLVGTEAFF.

This clonotype has more than one count but fewer than ten. The chain links TRBV12-3 or TRBV12-4 to TRBJ2-3, with a tentative D call TRBD1 (7 bases). The CDR3 totals 16 residues. Trimming removed 6 bases at V and 2 bases at J, with 18 bases between. CDR3 sequence (DNA): TGTGCCAGCAGCCCCCAGGGGGGCACCGTCACAGATACGCAGTATTTT. It codes for CASSPQGGTVTDTQYF.

This clonotype occurred a few times. The chain employs TRBV11-1 and TRBJ1-5; D is unclear. The germline V gene has CDR1 SGHAT and CDR2 FQDESV (reference sequence). The CDR3 has 20 residues. The V end was cut by 2 bases, the J end by 4 bases, with 27 bases between. CDR3 DNA: TGTGCCAGCAGCTTATTTTTATCCCCCTTTATCGCGGCTTTAAATCAGCCCCAGCATTTT. It yields the protein CASSLFLSPFIAALNQPQHF.

The J gene is TRBJ2-7, the V gene TRBV18, with a possible D match to TRBD1 (5 bases). Germline V gene data show CDR1 as KGHSH and CDR2 as LQKENI. This CDR3 comprises 13 residues. V gave up 2 bases and J gave up 5 bases, with 10 bases separating them. The CDR3 bases are TGTGCCAGCTCACCATTTCAGGGTAACGAGCAGTACTTC. This sequence encodes CASSPFQGNEQYF.

In this sample, this clonotype turned up a few times. At one end the junction does not follow the germline gene, possibly because of a read error. This rearrangement joins TRBV7-2 to TRBJ2-7; D not resolved. Germline assignment: CDR1 SGHTA and CDR2 FQGNSA. The CDR3 is 13 amino acids. The CDR3 here is CASSLFASDEQYF. CDR3 in DNA: TGTGCCAGCAGCTTATTTGCCTCCGACGAGCAGTACTTC. The full variable domain, with the rest looked up from reference TRBV7-2 and TRBJ2-7, is GAGVSQSPSNKVTEKGKDVELRCDPISGHTALYWYRQSLGQGLEFLIYFQGNSAPDKSGLPSDRFSAERTGGSVSTLTIQRTQQEDSAVYLCASSLFASDEQYFGPGTRLTVT.

This clonotype was counted at least ten times. The CDR3 DNA is TGTGCCAGCAGCGTTGGAATGAGTAAAGCCTATGGCTACACCTTC. Residues: CASSVGMSKAYGYTF. The gene calls are TRBV7-2 and TRBJ1-2, with D uncertain. The length of the CDR3 is 15 residues. Trimming pared 5 bases from V and 4 bases from J, leaving 17 bases between. Germline CDR1 SGHTA, CDR2 FQGNSA.

In its sample, this clonotype was seen a few times. The chain couples TRBV12-3 or TRBV12-4 to TRBJ2-1; possibly TRBD1 or TRBD2 for D (5 bases each). Trimming removed 6 bases from V and 11 bases from J, with 14 bases in between. This CDR3 is 12 amino acids long. CDR3 loop: CASSRTGTKQFF. As DNA, the CDR3 is TGTGCCAGCAGCAGGACCGGGACCAAGCAGTTCTTC.

This chain links TRBV12-3 or TRBV12-4 with TRBJ1-2, with TRBD1 matching over 10 bases. This CDR3 contains 14 residues. The ends lost 7 bases at V and 6 bases at J; junction bases unmatched: 8. For the CDR3, the DNA is TGTGCCAGCAACCACAGACAGGGGGCAAATGGCTACACCTTC. Encoded protein: CASNHRQGANGYTF.

This clonotype was seen more than once but under ten times. The V gene is TRBV5-1, the J gene TRBJ2-7; D call uncertain. The CDR3 extends over 14 amino acids. Trimming took 4 bases from V and 5 from J, leaving 16 bases between them. CDR1 and CDR2 (germline): SGHRS, YFSETQ. CDR3 sequence reads: CASSLDGYGNEQYF. CDR3 nucleotide sequence: TGCGCCAGCAGCCTAGACGGGTACGGTAACGAGCAGTACTTC.

The rearrangement joins TRBV20-1 to TRBJ2-3, with 7 positions matching TRBD1. V lost 3 bases, J lost 4 bases, and 10 bases stayed unmatched. The germline V gene encodes CDR1 DFQATT and CDR2 SNEGSKA (reference sequence). The length of the CDR3 is 15 residues. In DNA form, the CDR3 reads TGCAGTGCTAGGAGGGGGCAGGGAGTCGCAGATACGCAGTATTTT. Its translation is CSARRGQGVADTQYF.

V and J are TRBV6-5 and TRBJ2-1; 8 nucleotides agree with TRBD1. Unmatched junction bases numbered 4, after V lost 6 bases and J lost 12 bases. The CDR3 sequence is 11 residues long. The germline V gene has CDR1 MNHEY and CDR2 SVGAGI. CDR3 residues: CASSRQGLQFF. CDR3 nucleotide sequence: TGTGCCAGCAGCCGACAGGGGCTGCAGTTCTTC.

The chain is built from TRBV29-1 and TRBJ1-1, with 7 bases fitting TRBD1. With V trimmed by 5 bases and J by 2 bases, 2 bases remained unmatched. This CDR3 has 12 residues. Germline values: CDR1 SQVTM, CDR2 ANQGSEA. In DNA form, the CDR3 reads TGCAGCGTTTGGGACAGCAACACTGAAGCTTTCTTT. This codes for CSVWDSNTEAFF.